This T cell receptor (beta chain) was recorded in a study of cytomegalovirus exposure and HLA in healthy donors. This CDR3 spans 13 amino acids. The germline gives CDR1 SEHNR, CDR2 FQNEAQ (reference sequence). The V and J ends lost 2 bases and 4 bases respectively, with 9 bases between them. Assay: immunoSEQ multiplex PCR; the TCRdb copy retains only in-frame clones and omits some. The sample consists of roughly 200,000 clones, 80% to 90% of them appearing once. Findings of the study overall: A list of roughly 180 TCR beta chains associated with cytomegalovirus was given. A subsequent analysis found that TCR clusters from the first cohort also tended to co-occur in the approximately 130 validation repertoires, with approximately 95% of cluster scores above 0. Confirmation was obtained in vitro that three CMV-associated chains are specific for CMV antigens.

The study drew the donors from its approximately 110-subject validation cohort, separate from the roughly 700-subject first cohort. This clone was seen a handful of times. Its antigen is not identified. Specimen: PBMCs. The sequence came from a woman aged 25 to 39 in good health and CMV-seronegative. V is TRBV7-9 and J is TRBJ2-7; no definite D call. The CDR3, as DNA: TGTGCCAGCAGCTTATCCCTCGGGTACGAGCAGTACTTC. Amino acid sequence: CASSLSLGYEQYF.